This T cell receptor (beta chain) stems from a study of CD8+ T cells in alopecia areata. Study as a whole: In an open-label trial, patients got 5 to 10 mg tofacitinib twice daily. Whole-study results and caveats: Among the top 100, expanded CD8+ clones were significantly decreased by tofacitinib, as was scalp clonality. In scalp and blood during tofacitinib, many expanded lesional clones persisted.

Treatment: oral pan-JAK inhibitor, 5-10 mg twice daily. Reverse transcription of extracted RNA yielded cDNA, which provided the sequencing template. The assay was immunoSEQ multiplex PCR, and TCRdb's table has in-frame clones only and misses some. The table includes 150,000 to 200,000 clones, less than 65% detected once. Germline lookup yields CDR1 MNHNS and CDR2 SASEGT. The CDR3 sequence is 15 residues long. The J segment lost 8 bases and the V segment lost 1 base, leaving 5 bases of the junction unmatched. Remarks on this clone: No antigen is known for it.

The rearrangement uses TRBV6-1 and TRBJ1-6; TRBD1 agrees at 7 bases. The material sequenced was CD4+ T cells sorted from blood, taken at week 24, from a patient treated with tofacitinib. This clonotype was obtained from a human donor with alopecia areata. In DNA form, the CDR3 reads TGTGCCAGCAGTGAAGATAGCACAGGGGATTCACCCCTCCACTTT. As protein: CASSEDSTGDSPLHF.